The 20 T cell receptor beta chains given below trace back to one sample, sequenced in a study of prognosis after radiotherapy for stage I lung cancer. The study amplified the TCR beta CDR3 region from genomic DNA. This amplification was carried out by two rounds of multiplex PCR. First-round PCR, the initial amplification, used primers specific to each TRBV and TRBJ gene. One entry per CDR3 protein, called by TCRdb with MiXCR from the multiplex PCR reads. The sample consists of about 18,000 distinct CDR3 sequences, 25% to 35% of them appearing once. The material sequenced was PBMCs, taken before or after stereotactic body radiation therapy (not recorded which). These receptors were obtained from a donor over 45 with non-small cell lung cancer.

This clonotype was observed many times. The gene calls are TRBV7-9 and TRBJ2-5, with D possibly matching TRBD2 (5 bases). V was cut by 5 bases and J by 9 bases, with 16 bases left in between. CDR1 and CDR2 from the germline V gene are SEHNR and FQNEAQ (reference sequence). This CDR3 is 13 amino acids long. The CDR3 sequence is CASSPGKAGAQYF. CDR3 in DNA: TGTGCCAGCAGCCCTGGGAAGGCCGGGGCCCAGTACTTC.

This clonotype occurred many times. V and J are TRBV6-1 and TRBJ2-7, with D possibly TRBD1 on 5 matching bases. Trimming left V 6 bases short and J 4 bases short, with 10 bases between. CDR3 length: 12 amino acids. Germline values: CDR1 MNHNS, CDR2 SASEGT. The CDR3 loop is CASSSDIYEQYF. The CDR3 DNA sequence: TGTGCCAGCAGCTCGGACATTTACGAGCAGTACTTC.

This clonotype was detected many times. The gene calls are TRBV19 and TRBJ2-1, with D perhaps matching TRBD1 (6 bases). Deletions cut 7 bases from V and 5 bases from J, with 12 bases between. The CDR3 sequence is 13 residues long. Germline V gene sequence: CDR1 LNHDA, CDR2 SQIVND (reference sequence). The CDR3 region has the DNA TGTGCCAGTACCAGGGGTAGGAACAATGAGCAGTTCTTC. Translation gives CASTRGRNNEQFF. The complete variable domain, with remaining parts taken from reference TRBV19 and TRBJ2-1, reads DGGITQSPKYLFRKEGQNVTLSCEQNLNHDAMYWYRQDPGQGLRLIYYSQIVNDFQKGDIAEGYSVSREKKESFPLTVTSAQKNPTAFYLCASTRGRNNEQFFGPGTRLTVL.

This clonotype appeared many times. The chain joins TRBV15 to TRBJ2-1, with a tentative D call TRBD2 (6 bases). Trimming took off 0 bases at V and 5 bases at J, with 8 bases between the two ends. This CDR3 has 14 amino acids. Germline values: CDR1 LNHNV, CDR2 YYDKDF (reference sequence). The CDR3 here is CATSRDGGNNEQFF. CDR3 sequence (DNA): TGTGCCACCAGCAGAGATGGCGGGAACAATGAGCAGTTCTTC.

The chain links TRBV5-1 to TRBJ2-7; 7 bases fit TRBD1. Trimming took 0 bases from V and 1 from J; bases not matched to a gene: 1. The germline CDR1 and CDR2 sequences are SGHRS and YFSETQ. The CDR3 spans 14 residues. The CDR3 DNA reads TGCGCCAGCAGCTTGGGACAGGGTTCCTACGAGCAGTACTTC. Translating it yields CASSLGQGSYEQYF.

The chain couples TRBV12-3 or TRBV12-4 to TRBJ2-7; 11 nucleotides line up with TRBD2. The CDR3 loop spans 14 amino acids. V lost 6 bases, J lost 2 bases, and 3 bases stayed unmatched. CDR3 nucleotide sequence: TGTGCCAGCAGAAGACTAGCGGGACCCTACGAGCAGTACTTC. Translation: CASRRLAGPYEQYF.

Ten or more counts support this clonotype. The V call is TRBV30, the J call TRBJ1-2; TRBD1 is a possible D gene (6 bases). The CDR3 loop spans 14 amino acids. V lost 0 bases to trimming and J lost 8 bases, with 16 bases between them. CDR1 GTSNPN and CDR2 SVGIG come from the germline V gene (reference sequence). The CDR3, as DNA: TGTGCCTGGAGTGTCCGGGACACGGAGGTAGGCTACACCTTC. This sequence encodes CAWSVRDTEVGYTF.

This clonotype was observed at least ten times. The CDR3 does not close with the conserved phenylalanine or tryptophan, likely indicating a read error. The genes are TRBV20-1 and TRBJ2-7; D uncertain. Trimming pared 1 base from V and 0 bases from J, leaving 7 bases between. The CDR3 covers 13 residues. Germline-derived CDR1 and CDR2 are DFQATT and SNEGSKA (reference sequence). The CDR3 loop is CSARGLNSYEQYL. CDR3 DNA sequence: TGCAGTGCTAGAGGTCTAAACTCCTACGAGCAGTACCTC.

This clonotype has ten or more counts. The V call is TRBV2, the J call TRBJ2-3, with 10 bases fitting TRBD2. CDR3 length equals 17 residues. Trimming removed 7 bases from V and 0 bases from J; junction bases left unmatched: 10. CDR1 and CDR2 (germline): SNHLY, FYNNEI. Written as DNA, the CDR3 is TGTGCCAGCAATCCCCTAGCGGGAGTCCCTAGCACAGATACGCAGTATTTT. Protein product: CASNPLAGVPSTDTQYF.

This clonotype was picked up many times. The V and J genes are TRBV28 and TRBJ1-3, with TRBD1 matching over 10 bases. This CDR3 contains 15 residues. V shed 5 bases, J shed 2 bases, and the junction held 3 bases outside the gene matches. Germline CDR1 MDHEN, CDR2 SYDVKM. CDR3 in amino acids: CASSPGQGTGNTIYF. DNA for the CDR3: TGTGCCAGCAGTCCGGGACAGGGGACTGGAAACACCATATATTTT. Together with reference TRBV28 and TRBJ1-3, the CDR3 gives the full variable domain: DVKVTQSSRYLVKRTGEKVFLECVQDMDHENMFWYRQDPGLGLRLIYFSYDVKMKEKGDIPEGYSVSREKKERFSLILESASTNQTSMYLCASSPGQGTGNTIYFGEGSWLTVV.

Note on this clonotype: A much larger clone lies one base from this, so it may be a read error. The rearrangement uses TRBV19 and TRBJ1-1; the D gene is possibly TRBD1 (5 bases). V lost 3 bases to trimming and J lost 1 base, with 15 bases between them. The CDR3 covers 16 residues. Germline V CDR1 and CDR2: LNHDA, SQIVND (reference sequence). CDR3 sequence: CASSIPIAGPNTEAFF. The CDR3 coding sequence is TGTGCCAGTAGTATTCCCATCGCAGGGCCGAACACTGAAGCTTTCTTT.

In its sample, this clonotype is medium-sized. J is TRBJ2-7 and V is TRBV6-1; possibly TRBD2 for D (5 bases). V was clipped by 6 bases and J by 2 bases, with 11 bases between them. Germline V gene sequence: CDR1 MNHNS, CDR2 SASEGT. This CDR3 spans 13 amino acids. DNA of the CDR3: TGTGCCAGCAGACCCACGGGGACCTACGAGCAGTACTTC. As protein: CASRPTGTYEQYF.

This clonotype was seen repeatedly, ten times or more. This chain links TRBV5-6 with TRBJ2-7; D is undetermined. The length of the CDR3 is 13 residues. Trimming removed 5 bases from V and 1 base from J, with 10 bases in between. Germline V gives CDR1 SGHDT, CDR2 YYEEEE. The CDR3 region has the DNA TGTGCCAGCAGGGCAGATGGGTCCTACGAGCAGTACTTC. It is translated as CASRADGSYEQYF.

This clonotype showed up many times. J is TRBJ2-1 and V is TRBV12-5; TRBD1 matches 7 bases. The CDR3 is 18 residues long. V gave up 0 bases and J gave up 1 base; unmatched junction bases: 9. The germline CDR1 and CDR2 sequences are LGHNT and FRNRAP. As DNA, the CDR3 is TGTGCTAGTGGTTTGGTAAAGGGGGCTACAGTTTCCTACAATGAGCAGTTCTTC. This gives the protein CASGLVKGATVSYNEQFF.

There are many counts of this clonotype. The rearrangement links TRBV4-2 to TRBJ1-5; D call uncertain. CDR1 and CDR2 from the germline V gene are LGHNA and YNFKEQ. Trimming left V 0 bases short and J 4 bases short, with 4 bases between. The CDR3 contains 13 residues. CDR3 loop: CASSQDRNQPQHF. In DNA, the CDR3 is TGTGCCAGCAGCCAAGACAGAAATCAGCCCCAGCATTTT.

In this sample, this clonotype turned up many times. V and J are TRBV10-2 and TRBJ2-5; 15 bases line up with TRBD2. The germline gives CDR1 WSHSY, CDR2 SAAADI. Trimming at V came to 0 bases and at J to 4 bases, leaving 6 bases not matched to a gene. The CDR3 loop spans 18 amino acids. The CDR3 DNA is TGCGCCAGCAGTGAGTCTAGGGGACTAGCGGGAGGACGAGAGACCCAGTACTTC. Its protein is CASSESRGLAGGRETQYF.

In this sample, this clonotype turned up many times. This sequence joins TRBV5-4 and TRBJ2-7, with a tentative D call TRBD1 (7 bases). The V gene's germline CDR1 is SGHNT and CDR2 YYREEE (reference sequence). The CDR3 runs 14 residues. Trimming took 4 bases from V and 1 from J, leaving 12 bases between them. The CDR3 DNA follows: TGTGCCAGCAGCCAACAGGGGAGGTCCTACGAGCAGTACTTC. Protein product: CASSQQGRSYEQYF.

Relative to its sample, this clonotype is medium-sized. This rearrangement joins TRBV12-3 or TRBV12-4 to TRBJ1-5; D unclear. V was trimmed by 5 bases and J by 8 bases, leaving 10 bases between them. The CDR3 spans 12 residues. The CDR3 sequence: CASSDEFEPQHF. The CDR3 DNA follows: TGTGCCAGCAGTGACGAGTTCGAGCCCCAGCATTTT.

A word on this clonotype: This likely stems from a read error, as it lies one base from a far larger clone. The J gene is TRBJ2-5, the V gene TRBV28; D not certain. Germline assignment: CDR1 MDHEN and CDR2 SYDVKM. The length of the CDR3 is 13 residues. The CDR3 DNA reads as TGTGCCAGCAGTTTTCCGGCCCTCAATGAGAAGTTCTTC. Translated: CASSFPALNEKFF. Combining the CDR3 with reference TRBV28 and TRBJ2-5 gives the whole variable domain DVKVTQSSRYLVKRTGEKVFLECVQDMDHENMFWYRQDPGLGLRLIYFSYDVKMKEKGDIPEGYSVSREKKERFSLILESASTNQTSMYLCASSFPALNEKFFGPGTRLLVL.

Comments on this clonotype: This sequence is one base from a far larger clone and is likely a read error. The V call is TRBV2, the J call TRBJ2-7, with 9 bases matching TRBD2. V shed 6 bases, J shed 6 bases, and the junction held 3 bases outside the gene matches. This CDR3 is built from 12 residues. Germline CDR1 and CDR2: SNHLY and FYNNEI. The CDR3 sequence is CASSVAGVEQYF. The CDR3 coding sequence is TGTGCCAGCAGCGTAGCGGGGGTCGAGCAGTACTTC.